This is a list of T cell receptor beta chains from one sample in a study of T cells in Graves' hyperthyroidism and ophthalmopathy. TCRdb re-called the multiplex PCR reads through MiXCR, storing one row per CDR3 protein. The data contain fewer than 900,000 distinct CDR3 sequences, around 20% of them seen just once; the ten biggest clones take up 16%. Sequencing was performed on blood. The receptor set was obtained from a woman aged 45-65 years with Graves' hyperthyroidism that later progressed to Graves' ophthalmopathy. CDR3s include the opening cysteine and the closing phenylalanine or tryptophan. Each record gives: clone size, D gene, J gene, V gene, CDR3 length, CDR3 DNA, CDR3 protein. D genes are given only for firm matches. Clone size, where shown, is once, few, many, or a class for clones that have expanded.

>few|.|TRBJ1-2|TRBV6-5|18
TGTGCCAGCAGTTACCAAAGACCAAGTACATTAAAGTCCTATGGCTACACCTTC
CASSYQRPSTLKSYGYTF
>many|.|TRBJ1-1|TRBV2|16
TGTGCCAGCAACCCAGCACTGCGACATACGAACACTGAAGCTTTCTTT
CASNPALRHTNTEAFF
>many|.|TRBJ2-2|TRBV18|17
TGTGCCAGCTCACCTGCCCTACTGGGACAGAACACCGGGGAGCTGTTTTTT
CASSPALLGQNTGELFF
>.|TRBD1|TRBJ2-3|TRBV19|15
TGTGCCAGTAGCCGGGACAGAGATAGCACAGATACGCAGTATTTT
CASSRDRDSTDTQYF
>.|TRBD1|TRBJ1-6|TRBV19|15
TGTGCCAGTAGCTCTCGGGACAGGGTACGATCACCCCTCCACTTT
CASSSRDRVRSPLHF
>many|.|TRBJ2-7|TRBV13|13
TGTGCCAGCTCACCAGCCCCCTCCTACGAGCAGTACTTC
CASSPAPSYEQYF
>few|.|TRBJ2-4|TRBV20-1|15
TGCAGTGCAAAGGCAAGCGGGCCAGCCGGGGACATTCAGTACTTC
CSAKASGPAGDIQYF
>many|.|TRBJ1-1|TRBV5-1|17
TGCGCCAGCAGCTTGTTTGCGGCAGGGAGATTGAACACTGAAGCTTTCTTT
CASSLFAAGRLNTEAFF
>many|.|TRBJ1-1|TRBV30|15
TGTGCCTGGAGTGAGCAGGGGCTGGGCGACACTGAAGCTTTCTTT
CAWSEQGLGDTEAFF
>many|TRBD1|TRBJ1-1|TRBV6-1|15
TGTGCCAGCAGTCCCGCCTGGACAGGGGGCACTGAAGCTTTCTTT
CASSPAWTGGTEAFF
>.|.|TRBJ2-1|TRBV20-1|17
TGCAGTGCTAGGGGGGGAGGAGCGGTTAGCTCCTACAATGAGCAGTTCTTC
CSARGGGAVSSYNEQFF
>few|TRBD1|TRBJ2-5|TRBV6-1|17
TGTGCCAGCAGTGAAGGCAGGGGGATTAGGGACCAAGAGACCCAGTACTTC
CASSEGRGIRDQETQYF
>.|TRBD2|TRBJ2-1|TRBV12-3/TRBV12-4|15
TGTGCCAGCAGGACTAGCACGGGGCCCTACAATGAGCAGTTCTTC
CASRTSTGPYNEQFF
>.|.|TRBJ2-7|TRBV20-1|14
TGCAGTGCCGAGCCCCCGGGACCGCCGGGCGAGCAGTACTTC
CSAEPPGPPGEQYF
>few|TRBD1|TRBJ2-3|TRBV9|14
TGTGCCAGCAGCCAACTGACAGGGCGAGATACGCAGTATTTT
CASSQLTGRDTQYF
>.|TRBD1|TRBJ2-2|TRBV12-3/TRBV12-4|16
TGTGCCAGCAGTTCCGGACAGGGGGCGAGCACCGGGGAGCTGTTTTTT
CASSSGQGASTGELFF
>.|.|TRBJ2-2|TRBV11-2|18
TGTGCCATCCATAACATGGGCAGCCCCCACTCGGACACCGGGGAGCTGTTTTTT
CAIHNMGSPHSDTGELFF
>.|.|TRBJ2-1|TRBV6-1|15
TGTGCCAGCACTCTGACTAGCAGGGGGTACAATGAGCAGTTCTTC
CASTLTSRGYNEQFF
>many|TRBD2|TRBJ2-5|TRBV3-1|17
TGTGCCAGCAGCCAAGATCGTAGCGGGGGGGCCCTGGAGACCCAGTACTTC
CASSQDRSGGALETQYF
>.|.|TRBJ2-1|TRBV7-9|17
TGTGCCAGCAGCTTAGGGTGGGGTCCAGTATCCTACAATGAGCAGTTCTTC
CASSLGWGPVSYNEQFF
>.|.|TRBJ2-2|TRBV20-1|15
TGCAGTGCTAGAGATCAAACTGGGACCACCGGGGAGCTGTTTTTT
CSARDQTGTTGELFF
>many|.|TRBJ2-7|TRBV5-1|13
TGCGCCAGCAGCCAGGAAGCGGTTTACGAGCAGTACTTC
CASSQEAVYEQYF
>few|.|TRBJ2-1|TRBV20-1|12
TGCAGCCAGTTGAGCTCCTACAATGAGCAGTTCTTC
CSQLSSYNEQFF
>many|TRBD2|TRBJ2-3|TRBV7-8|19
TGTGCCAGCAGCTCGCAACCCTTTAGCGGGGGGGCCCTCAGAGATACGCAGTATTTT
CASSSQPFSGGALRDTQYF
>many|.|TRBJ1-6|TRBV18|14
TGTGCCAGCTCCGACGAGAGTTATAATTCACCCCTCCACTTT
CASSDESYNSPLHF
>many|TRBD1|TRBJ1-1|TRBV18|14
TGTGCCAGCTCACCGACAGGGGAGAACACTGAAGCTTTCTTT
CASSPTGENTEAFF
>.|.|TRBJ2-1|TRBV10-3|15
TGTGCCATCAGTGCCGTCTCGGGACCCTACAATGAGCAGTTCTTC
CAISAVSGPYNEQFF
>many|TRBD1|TRBJ1-5|TRBV20-1|15
TGCAGTGCTAGTCCTGGACAGGGCACAGGGCGGCCCCAGCATTTT
CSASPGQGTGRPQHF
>many|.|TRBJ1-5|TRBV6-1|14
TGTGCCAGCAGTAATACAGGCTTCAATCAGCCCCAGCATTTT
CASSNTGFNQPQHF
>.|TRBD1|TRBJ2-2|TRBV7-9|15
TGTGCCAGCAGACGACCGGGACAGGGTACCGGGGAGCTGTTTTTT
CASRRPGQGTGELFF
>few|.|TRBJ2-3|TRBV6-1|13
TGTGCCAGCACCCCCTGGGGGACAGATACGCAGTATTTT
CASTPWGTDTQYF
>few|.|TRBJ2-3|TRBV20-1|17
TGCAGTGCTATTGGACTGGCAGCACGCGCTAGCACAGATACGCAGTATTTT
CSAIGLAARASTDTQYF
>many|TRBD1|TRBJ1-1|TRBV18|14
TGTGCCAGCTCAACTAAACAGGGGTTCACTGAAGCTTTCTTT
CASSTKQGFTEAFF
>many|.|TRBJ1-2|TRBV5-4|13
TGTGCCAGCAGCTTGGTAGGGTCCTATGGCTACACCTTC
CASSLVGSYGYTF
>few|.|TRBJ1-1|TRBV6-1|13
TGTGCCATCTACGGACAGTTAAACACTGAAGCTTTCTTT
CAIYGQLNTEAFF
>few|.|TRBJ1-5|TRBV12-3/TRBV12-4|13
TGTGCCAGCAGTTTAGATGGGGATCAGCCCCAGCATTTT
CASSLDGDQPQHF